This T cell receptor beta chain appears in the sequencing data of a study of cytomegalovirus exposure and HLA in healthy donors (dated by TCRdb to about 2017). Regarding the research as a whole: An earlier analysis of roughly 570 of the donors reported under 300 Gb of sequence data and 117 million unique TCR beta sequences obtained from about 200 million T cells. Both class I and class II loci were covered by HLA typing, at four-digit resolution. To decide whether each TCR beta V gene segment behaved as functional or pseudogenic, an earlier analysis of some 570 of the donors relied on high-throughput TCR beta sequencing. The study combined high-throughput TCR immunosequencing, statistical association of individual TCRs with disease status, and machine learning to predict cytomegalovirus infection status. The study used immunosequencing to profile the T cell repertoires of around 600 subjects and linked those repertoires to cytomegalovirus serostatus. The study aimed to test whether cataloging public T cell receptors could reveal signatures of past pathogen exposure. A separate validation cohort of over a hundred different subjects was used in addition to the roughly 640-subject first cohort. Of the 300 to 400 genotyped donors, approximately 83% fell in the genetic ancestry cluster associated with self-reported Caucasian donors. In the later analysis, no new phenotypic data were used to find candidate immune exposures; instead, reliance was placed on TCR beta sequences and their occurrence across donors. Across some 400 genotyped donors of the cohort, an average of approximately 220,000 unique TCR beta nucleotide sequences per donor were sequenced, and 15% to 20% of those sequences were non-productive. About 5 DR-DQ haplotypes were handled as single units for association and clustering, since linkage in the cohort was strong. All discovery cohort repertoires had been generated on a single sequencing platform. An early release that covered 500 to 800 HLA-typed donors contained 250 to 350 gigabases of sequencing data and about 93 million unique TCR sequences. Donor age, sex, ethnicity and CMV serostatus were collected together with the repertoire data. The number of typed donors differed by locus: roughly 629-630 for A, B, C, DRB1 and DQB1; approximately 540 for DQA1; 606 for DPA1; and approximately 450 for DPB1. Genome-wide SNP genotypes for about 65% of the roughly 670 donors were used in a later genetic analysis, which treated that subset as a discovery cohort. To study patterns of TCR occurrence, a later analysis re-analyzed previously published TCR beta repertoires from 550 to 800 donors and added high-resolution HLA genotyping.

Preparation of the library involved the immunoSEQ multiplex PCR assay. The multiplex PCR relied on a mix of 60 forward primers for TCR Vbeta segments and 13 reverse primers for TCR Jbeta segments. Amplification of the CDR3 region of rearranged TCR beta genes was performed with a multiplex PCR assay on genomic DNA. On the Illumina HiSeq System, the amplified TCR beta libraries were sequenced as 87-base-pair reads. The published analysis was carried out like this. A later analysis tallied 75 million to 95 million unique TCR beta chains across the roughly 610 repertoires, and roughly 11 million of those chains were shared by two or more donors. To remove PCR and sequencing errors, raw reads were error-corrected and collapsed into unique sequences using a nearest-neighbor algorithm that merged closely related sequences. CDR3 sequences were aligned to IMGT reference sequences to assign V, D and J gene segments. For a sequence to be retained, a match of at least six nucleotides to both a V gene segment and a J gene segment was required. A rearrangement was called productive if the CDR3 had no stop codons and remained in frame with V and J, and every other rearrangement was called non-productive. Following IMGT convention, CDR3 was defined as the stretch from the second conserved V-encoded cysteine up to the conserved J-encoded phenylalanine. In an earlier analysis of around 540 of the donors, sequences lacking an unambiguous match to a single V gene segment were excluded. In an earlier analysis of several hundred of the donors, V segments were called functional above 56.7% productive rearrangements and were called segregating when the between-donor standard deviation exceeded 5%. To diagnose cytomegalovirus status from the catalog of TCR beta chain sequences, a statistical classification framework was built. V and J gene assignment, in a later analysis, came from comparing TCR nucleotide sequences with IMGT/GENE-DB human TR gene sequences. The TCRdist pipeline was used in a later analysis to assign CDR3 sequences and most-parsimonious VDJ recombination scenarios. In a later analysis, every TCR beta chain was defined by the combination of its CDR3 amino acid sequence and its V-gene family, and reads without a unique V-gene family were dropped. A later analysis removed 550 to 700 highly shared, low-generation-probability nucleotide sequences to deal with suspected cross-contamination and a sequencing artifact. For each public chain, a later analysis derived a clonal expansion index from normalized ranks of inferred template counts within each repertoire. A later analysis computed generation probabilities with a VDJ recombination model fitted to out-of-frame rearrangements, and checked the results against IGoR. A later analysis scored TCR-TCR, TCR-HLA and TCR-CMV co-occurrence with hypergeometric tests, applying a repertoire-size bias correction to TCR pairs. In a later analysis, false discovery rates were estimated by permuting HLA or CMV assignments 20 times. In a later analysis, co-occurring TCRs were grouped using DBSCAN, with TCRdist sequence similarity added in when clustering inside HLA-allele-positive subsets. Repertoires with fewer than 30,000 or more than 120,000 public chains were left out of co-occurrence clustering, as were five repertoires with anomalous nucleotide sharing. Drawn from immuneACCESS, this table holds only the in-frame rearrangements with V and J called that TCRdb kept. Clones are partly lost; checked studies trace under half to an unresolved V gene and leave the rest unexplained. Clonal size and the V and J genes are those of that table, whereas D and trimming came from the DNA. The sample table holds roughly 200,000 clones, of which approximately 9.5% were seen once. 1% to 1.5% of the sample belongs to the ten largest clones.

In its sample, this clone was seen a few times. Its antigen has not been determined. Base qualities are missing; no much larger clone stands one base away. The cohort was made up of approximately 670 healthy bone marrow donors. Cohort members were all nominally healthy when sampled, although unrecorded immune exposures were likely present. The donor tested CMV seropositive and was one of the 289 seropositive cohort members. A peripheral blood sample was provided by each donor, and peripheral blood mononuclear cells were used for TCR beta sequencing. The Qiagen DNeasy Blood Extraction Kit was used to extract genomic DNA from the blood cell samples. The CDR3 runs 13 residues from the cysteine to the phenylalanine. This entry keeps only the CDR3 DNA: 39 bases, framed from base 1. As encoded in the germline V gene (reference sequence), CDR1 is WNHNN while CDR2 is SYGVQD. The V and J ends are trimmed by 2 bases and 2 bases, leaving 6 bases between them.

On the study overall, not on this receptor specifically: The cohort was sequenced for TCR beta chains only, and without alpha or paired-chain data the features that could be detected were limited. CMV serostatus was the only immune exposure information available for the cohort. Broadly in line with IMGT annotations, most TCR beta V segments showed up in productive rearrangements about 87% or about 30% of the time in an earlier analysis of around 600 of the donors. Compared with the approximately 600-donor mean, donors in an Asian-associated ancestry cluster had fewer N-insertions in productive TCRs, according to a later genetic analysis. Because the 87-base-pair reads could not distinguish some IMGT-functional V segments, including TRBV6-2 and TRBV6-3, those segments were excluded. The authors suggested that the approach could potentially be generalized to other disease states and immunological phenotypes. When HLA alleles, especially DR and DQ, strongly co-occurred, attributing TCR associations to individual alleles was difficult. A later analysis reported that several top co-occurrence clusters appeared linked to parvovirus B19, influenza, CMV and Epstein-Barr virus. In a later genetic analysis, a missense DCLRE1C variant was associated with V-gene and J-gene trimming of TCR beta chains, and the association was replicated in an independent cohort. A later analysis found that most CMV-associated TCR beta chains appeared HLA-restricted, with HLA associations seemingly driven largely by CMV exposure. Because HLA typing was unavailable for some donors at each locus, only the typed subset was used in association tests. A further reported finding was that TCR beta sequences accurately predicted the HLA-A and HLA-B alleles for most subjects in the first cohort. The classifier was reported to diagnose cytomegalovirus status with high specificity and sensitivity in both the original and validation cohorts. According to a later analysis, TCR association rates differed among HLA loci, with DRB1 alleles showing the most associated TCRs and HLA-C alleles showing the fewest. At a false discovery rate of 0.05, a later analysis linked about 16,000 TCR beta sequences to specific HLA alleles. Correlated functional status among segregating V segments might reflect linkage disequilibrium, but an unknown experimental factor could not be ruled out. Presence/absence analyses assumed roughly uniform sequencing depth across donors, an assumption that may not hold. Because counts were too low, 15 to 20 rarely observed V segments, including chromosome 9 orphons, were excluded from the earlier analysis of some 540 of the donors. A cluster of highly shared sequence variants was judged likely to represent a technical artifact of the sequencing pipeline. Compared with equally common non-associated chains, HLA-associated TCR beta chains in a later analysis were more clonally expanded and had lower generation probabilities. A few of the identified cytomegalovirus-associated TCR beta chains were confirmed in vitro to be specific for cytomegalovirus antigens. Across donors, most TCR sequences were observed very rarely, whereas some public TCRs were present in many individuals. The study gave a list of over 150 TCR beta chains associated with cytomegalovirus.

The sample comprised PBMCs. The sequence joins TRBV10-1 to TRBJ1-2; the D gene remains uncertain. The receptor's source is a woman younger than 45 in good health and CMV-seropositive. CDR3 region: CASSERENYGYTF. The bases read TGCGCCAGCAGTGAGAGAGAGAACTATGGCTACACCTTC.